This T cell receptor beta chain is from a study of cytomegalovirus exposure and HLA in healthy donors. Study-wide points: When the data were analyzed later, several of the most significant clusters appeared to be linked to common viral pathogens. Most TCR sequences were rare, but some public TCRs occurred in many donors. The sole available immune exposure information was CMV serostatus.

As for this clone: Antigen unknown.

The PCR ran on 60 Vbeta and 13 Jbeta primers. Using immunoSEQ multiplex PCR, the repertoire was profiled, and TCRdb retains in-frame clones only, with some absent. Among around 200,000 clones listed, roughly 78% were seen once. Germline-derived CDR1 and CDR2 are SGHRS and YFSETQ. The CDR3 consists of 13 residues. V was clipped by 0 bases and J by 7 bases; unmatched bases: 3. This chain joins TRBV5-1 and TRBJ2-5; 7 bases map to TRBD2. Sequencing was performed on PBMCs. The sequence came from a boy aged 10-17 years in good health and CMV-seronegative. CDR3 sequence reads: CASSLDGGRTQYF. The CDR3 DNA is TGCGCCAGCAGCTTGGACGGGGGGAGGACCCAGTACTTC.